The TCR beta chain described here comes from a study of T cell responses to AZD1222 COVID-19 vaccine. A note on this clone: Its antigen is unknown.

Study results and limitations: The span of vaccine-associated CD4 TCRs extended across spike, with dominance at 160-218 and 743-854. When two AZD1222 doses had been given, Spike-specific TCR breadth and depth rose. Repertoire sampling was restricted to post-peak T cell response timepoints.

This CDR3 contains 12 residues. V trimming: 4 bases; J trimming: 5 bases; junction bases outside the gene matches: 4. Germline assignment: CDR1 SQVTM and CDR2 ANQGSEA. Measured with immunoSEQ multiplex PCR; TCRdb has only the in-frame clones, and not every one. The table records over 130,000 clones, about 90% of them present only once. V is TRBV29-1 and J is TRBJ2-7; 8 nucleotides match TRBD1. The source is an adult who received the MenACWY meningococcal vaccine as a control. The sample was peripheral blood, taken 28 days after the second dose of the MenACWY control vaccine. The CDR3 sequence is CSVGTGPHEQYF. In DNA, the CDR3 is TGCAGCGTTGGGACAGGGCCCCACGAGCAGTACTTC.